This T cell receptor beta chain was retrieved from a study of low-dose radiotherapy and immunotherapy resistance in tumors. Overall study: Ipilimumab 1 mg/kg every six weeks, together with nivolumab 240 mg every two weeks, was given intravenously to patients. Aspirin 300 mg was given orally each day for four cycles from cycle 1 day 1.

Donors received a regimen that comprised nivolumab, ipilimumab, aspirin, low-dose cyclophosphamide and low-dose radiotherapy. Tumors of eligible patients were advanced, solid and lacking tumor-infiltrating lymphocytes. First-strand cDNA used TRAV- and TRBV-specific primers, covering alpha and beta chains. TCR amplification ran about 20 PCR cycles using constant-region and V-primer adapter primers. TCRdb independently ran MiXCR on the reads; one entry per CDR3 protein. The sample holds 10,000 to 15,000 distinct CDR3 sequences; roughly 80% are singletons and the top ten take about 3.5%. CDR1 and CDR2 from the germline V gene are DFQATT and SNEGSKA (reference sequence). This CDR3 is built from 14 residues. After removal of 6 bases from V and 4 bases from J, the junction contained 9 bases not matched to a gene.

The chain has TRBV20-1 and TRBJ2-7, with 10 bases matching TRBD2. The origin of this receptor is a human donor with advanced metastatic prostate, ovarian, gallbladder or colorectal cancer (not recorded which). This table probably holds off-target reads from a library built for another chain. CDR3: CSAPPPGLAYEQYF. The CDR3 nucleotides are TGCAGTGCACCCCCTCCGGGACTAGCGTACGAGCAGTACTTC.